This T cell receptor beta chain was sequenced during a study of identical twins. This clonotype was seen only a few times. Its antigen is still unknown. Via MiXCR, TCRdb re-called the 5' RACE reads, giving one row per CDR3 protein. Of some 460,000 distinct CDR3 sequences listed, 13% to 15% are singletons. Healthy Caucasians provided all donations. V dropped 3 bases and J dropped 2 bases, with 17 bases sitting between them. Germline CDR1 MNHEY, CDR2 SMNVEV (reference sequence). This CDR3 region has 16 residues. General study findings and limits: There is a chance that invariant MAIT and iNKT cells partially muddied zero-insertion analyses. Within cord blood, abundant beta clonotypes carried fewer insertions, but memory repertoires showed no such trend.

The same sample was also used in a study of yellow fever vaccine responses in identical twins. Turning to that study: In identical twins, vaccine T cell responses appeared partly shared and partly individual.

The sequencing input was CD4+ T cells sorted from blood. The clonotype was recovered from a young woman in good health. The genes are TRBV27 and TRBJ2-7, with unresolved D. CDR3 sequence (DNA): TGTGCCAGCAGTTTCCCCACCTACAGTGGGACCTACGAGCAGTACTTC. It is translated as CASSFPTYSGTYEQYF.